Here is one T cell receptor (beta chain) with its context. T cells were sequenced at a targeted depth of 1 in 200,000 to 1 in 1 million. Sequencing used immunoSEQ multiplex PCR; TCRdb keeps in-frame clones, though not all of them. The sample yields more than 2,500 clones, approximately 78% seen once. These data belong to a study of cytotoxic CD8 clonotypes in ibrutinib-treated CLL. The V and J ends lost 4 bases and 5 bases, in that order; junction bases with no gene match: 11. The CDR3 length is 15 residues. The germline V gene has CDR1 SGHRS and CDR2 YFSETQ. The specimen comprised PBMCs, sampled before ibrutinib treatment. The TCR comes from a human donor with chronic lymphocytic leukemia. The V and J genes are TRBV5-1 and TRBJ1-2, with TRBD1 matching over 7 bases. The CDR3 DNA is TGCGCCAGCAGCCCCGACCCCGGGACAGCATATGGCTACACCTTC. Protein product: CASSPDPGTAYGYTF.